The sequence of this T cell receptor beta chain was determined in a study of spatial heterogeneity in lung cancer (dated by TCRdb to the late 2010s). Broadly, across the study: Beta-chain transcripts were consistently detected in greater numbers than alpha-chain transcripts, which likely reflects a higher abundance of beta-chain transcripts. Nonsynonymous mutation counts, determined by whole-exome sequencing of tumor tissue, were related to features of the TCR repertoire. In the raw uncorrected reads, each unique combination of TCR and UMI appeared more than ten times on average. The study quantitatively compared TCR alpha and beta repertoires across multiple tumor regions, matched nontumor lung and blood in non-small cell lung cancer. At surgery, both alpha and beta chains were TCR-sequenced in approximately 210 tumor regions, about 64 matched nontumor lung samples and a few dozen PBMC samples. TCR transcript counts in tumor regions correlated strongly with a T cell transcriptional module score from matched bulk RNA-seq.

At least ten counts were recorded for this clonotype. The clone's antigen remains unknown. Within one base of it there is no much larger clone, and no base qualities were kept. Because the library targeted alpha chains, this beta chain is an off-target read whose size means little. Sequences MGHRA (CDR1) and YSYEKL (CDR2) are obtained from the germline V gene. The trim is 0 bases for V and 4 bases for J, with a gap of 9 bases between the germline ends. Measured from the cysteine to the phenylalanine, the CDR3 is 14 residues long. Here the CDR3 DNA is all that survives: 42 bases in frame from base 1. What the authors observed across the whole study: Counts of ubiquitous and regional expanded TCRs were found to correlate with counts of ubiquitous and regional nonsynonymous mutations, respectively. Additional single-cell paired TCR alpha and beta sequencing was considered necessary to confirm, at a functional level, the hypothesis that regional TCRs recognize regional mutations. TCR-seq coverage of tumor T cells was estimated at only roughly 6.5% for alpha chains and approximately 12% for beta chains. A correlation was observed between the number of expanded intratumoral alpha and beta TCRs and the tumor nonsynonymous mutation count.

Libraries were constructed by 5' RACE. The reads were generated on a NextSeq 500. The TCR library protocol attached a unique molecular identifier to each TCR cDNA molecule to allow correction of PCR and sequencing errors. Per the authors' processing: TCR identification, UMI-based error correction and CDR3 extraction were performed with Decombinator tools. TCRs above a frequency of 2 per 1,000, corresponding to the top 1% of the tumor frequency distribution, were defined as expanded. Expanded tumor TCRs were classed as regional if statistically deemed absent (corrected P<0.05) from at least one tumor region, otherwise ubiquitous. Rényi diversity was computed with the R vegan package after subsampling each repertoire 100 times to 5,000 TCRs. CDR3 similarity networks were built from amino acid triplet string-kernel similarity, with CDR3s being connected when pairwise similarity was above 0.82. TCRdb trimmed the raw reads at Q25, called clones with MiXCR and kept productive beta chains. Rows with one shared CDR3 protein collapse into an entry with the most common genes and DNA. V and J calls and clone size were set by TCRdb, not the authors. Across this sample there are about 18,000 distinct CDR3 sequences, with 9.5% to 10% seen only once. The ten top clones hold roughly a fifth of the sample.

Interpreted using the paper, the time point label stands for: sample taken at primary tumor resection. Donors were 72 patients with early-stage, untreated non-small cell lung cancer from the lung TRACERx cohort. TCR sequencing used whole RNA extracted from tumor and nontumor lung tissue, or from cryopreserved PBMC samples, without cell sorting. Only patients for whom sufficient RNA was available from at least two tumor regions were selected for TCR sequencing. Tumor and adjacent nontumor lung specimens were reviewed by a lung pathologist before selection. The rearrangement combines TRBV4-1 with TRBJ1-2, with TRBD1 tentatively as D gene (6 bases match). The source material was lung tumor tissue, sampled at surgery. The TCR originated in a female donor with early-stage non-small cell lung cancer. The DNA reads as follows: TGCGCCAGCAGCCAAGACGACAGGCTCTATGGCTACACCTTC. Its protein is CASSQDDRLYGYTF.